Included here is one TCR beta chain sequence, with context. Source study methods: Estimated nucleated cell counts came from reference gene primer amplification. TCRdb's copy holds only in-frame clones and misses some; the assay was immunoSEQ multiplex PCR. The DNA was the basis for D and trimming; V, J and clone size are from that table. Of about 170,000 clones in the sample, over 70% are singletons; the top ten hold 2.9%. The sample belongs to a study of blood T cell repertoires in COVID-19. Turning to the study itself: Samples of COVID-19 (acute and convalescent) were obtained from the United States, Italy and Spain. The cDNA or gDNA used as material had been derived from T cells, B-cell-depleted T cells, or PBMCs.

The germline V and J ends were trimmed by 0 bases and 5 bases, with 10 bases remaining between them. CDR1 MNHEY and CDR2 SMNVEV come from the germline V gene (reference sequence). This CDR3 has 14 residues. The sequencing input was peripheral blood. The chain recombines TRBV27 with TRBJ1-2, with D hard to call. This receptor was taken from a woman aged 55-70 years with acute or convalescent COVID-19. The CDR3 spells CASSLSNSPYGYTF. CDR3 bases: TGTGCCAGCAGTTTATCAAATTCCCCTTATGGCTACACCTTC.